The 23 T cell receptor beta chains listed next were all sequenced from one sample in a study of blood T cell repertoires in COVID-19. Sequencing used immunoSEQ multiplex PCR; TCRdb keeps in-frame clones, though not all of them. The table records 65,000 to 70,000 clones, around 82% of them present only once. The specimen sequenced was peripheral blood. Receptor source: an elderly man with active COVID-19.

The rearrangement joins TRBV6-5 to TRBJ1-5; D might be TRBD1 (6 bases). Trimming removed 5 bases at V and 6 bases at J, with 14 bases between. Germline values: CDR1 MNHEY, CDR2 SVGAGI. The CDR3 runs 14 residues. CDR3 amino acids: CASSLGQPGQPQHF. As DNA, the CDR3 is TGTGCCAGCAGTCTGGGACAACCTGGTCAGCCCCAGCATTTT.

The chain has TRBV5-1 and TRBJ2-1; a possible D gene is TRBD2 (6 bases). This CDR3 is 14 amino acids long. The germline V gene has CDR1 SGHRS and CDR2 YFSETQ. Trimming took 0 bases from V and 6 from J, leaving 10 bases between them. CDR3 protein: CASSLGQGGNEQFF. CDR3 nucleotide sequence: TGCGCCAGCAGCTTGGGTCAGGGAGGCAATGAGCAGTTCTTC.

The CDR3 reads CAVTGTGVHGYTF. The DNA of the CDR3 is TGTGCCGTAACCGGGACAGGGGTACATGGCTACACCTTC. This chain uses TRBV19 with TRBJ1-2, with TRBD1 matching over 10 bases. The ends lost 11 bases at V and 6 bases at J; junction bases unmatched: 9. CDR1 and CDR2 from the germline V gene are LNHDA and SQIVND (reference sequence). The CDR3 length is 13 residues.

The chain employs TRBV13 and TRBJ2-5; possibly TRBD1 for D (6 bases). The CDR3 runs 14 residues. Trimming removed 3 bases at V and 5 bases at J, with 13 bases between. Germline V lookup: CDR1 PRHDT, CDR2 FYEKMQ (reference sequence). CDR3 nucleotide sequence: TGTGCCAGCAGCTTCCAACAGGGCAGCGAGACCCAGTACTTC. It specifies CASSFQQGSETQYF.

This chain links TRBV19 with TRBJ2-4, with 7 positions matching TRBD1. There are 14 residues in the CDR3. Germline lookup yields CDR1 LNHDA and CDR2 SQIVND (reference sequence). V trimming: 6 bases; J trimming: 5 bases; junction bases outside the gene matches: 7. The CDR3 DNA reads TGTGCCAGTAGGTCCGGGGACAGTCAAAACATTCAGTACTTC. This sequence encodes CASRSGDSQNIQYF.

The chain uses TRBV29-1 and TRBJ2-1; 15 positions match TRBD2. The CDR3 is 14 residues long. Germline CDR1 reads SQVTM; CDR2 reads ANQGSEA. With 7 bases clipped from V and 9 bases from J, the junction kept 7 bases outside the gene matches. The CDR3 loop reads CSAGRTSGRGEQFF. The CDR3 DNA is TGCAGCGCCGGAAGGACTAGCGGGAGGGGTGAGCAGTTCTTC.

The rearrangement joins TRBV27 to TRBJ2-7, with 8 bases lining up with TRBD1. The CDR3 length is 16 residues. Germline V gene data show CDR1 as MNHEY and CDR2 as SMNVEV (reference sequence). V lost 10 bases and J lost 3; bases outside the gene matches: 17. CDR3 amino acids: CAMPGTGDQDDYEQYF. DNA of the CDR3: TGTGCCATGCCCGGGACAGGAGACCAGGACGACTACGAGCAGTACTTC.

This clone has a handful of counts. The chain joins TRBV6-6 to TRBJ1-5, with 7 bases lining up with TRBD1. J was trimmed by 0 bases and V by 4 bases; bases with no gene match: 0. The CDR3 is 14 amino acids. CDR1 and CDR2 from the germline V gene are MNHNY and SVGAGI (reference sequence). CDR3 sequence: CASSWDSSNQPQHF. CDR3 DNA: TGTGCCAGCAGTTGGGACAGTAGCAATCAGCCCCAGCATTTT.

This clone was seen a few times. The chain links TRBV2 to TRBJ2-7; tentative D call: TRBD2 (5 bases). CDR1 SNHLY and CDR2 FYNNEI come from the germline V gene. This CDR3 comprises 14 residues. V was trimmed by 7 bases and J by 7 bases, leaving 20 bases between them. CDR3: CASTEWTATGEQYF. The CDR3 DNA reads TGTGCCAGCACAGAGTGGACTGCCACGGGGGAGCAGTACTTC.

This clone was detected a few times. The chain employs TRBV7-7 and TRBJ1-1; maybe TRBD1 (5 bases). The ends were cut back, 6 bases at V and 5 bases at J, with 19 bases in the middle. This CDR3 contains 15 residues. Germline CDR1 SSHAT, CDR2 FNYEAQ (reference sequence). CDR3 residues: CASRGEVALGTEAFF. The CDR3 coding sequence is TGTGCCAGCAGGGGGGAGGTGGCCTTAGGGACTGAAGCTTTCTTT.

The V gene is TRBV28, the J gene TRBJ2-7, with 8 bases fitting TRBD2. V gave up 4 bases and J gave up 1 base; unmatched junction bases: 9. The germline CDR1 and CDR2 sequences are MDHEN and SYDVKM. CDR3 length: 16 amino acids. The DNA of the CDR3 is TGTGCCAGCAGTTCATCCGGGACTAGGCGATCCTACGAGCAGTACTTC. Translating gives CASSSSGTRRSYEQYF.

This clone was detected only once. V and J are TRBV3-1 (or the pseudogene TRBV3-2) and TRBJ1-4; no definite D call. The CDR3 runs 16 residues. Looked up from germline, CDR1 is LGHDT and CDR2 is YNNKEL (reference sequence). Between the trimmed V and J ends, which lost 4 bases and 8 bases, there was a span of 20 bases. The CDR3 spells CASSPRDRVGGEKLFF. CDR3 coding DNA: TGTGCCAGCAGCCCCAGAGACCGGGTAGGAGGAGAAAAACTGTTTTTT.

The chain couples TRBV5-1 to TRBJ2-7, with 10 bases that match TRBD2. Germline V gene sequence: CDR1 SGHRS, CDR2 YFSETQ. The CDR3 length is 16 residues. The J segment lost 0 bases and the V segment lost 3 bases, leaving 6 bases of the junction unmatched. The CDR3 coding sequence is TGCGCCAGCAGCTCTCCATCTAGCGGGGGCTCCTACGAGCAGTACTTC. This encodes CASSSPSSGGSYEQYF.

The CDR3 nucleotides are TGCGCCAGCAGCCAAGACAGGGGGAATGAAAAACTGTTTTTT. This gives the protein CASSQDRGNEKLFF. This chain links TRBV4-1 with TRBJ1-4, with TRBD1 identical over 7 bases. Trimming took 0 bases from V and 5 from J; bases not matched to a gene: 0. Germline CDR1 MGHRA, CDR2 YSYEKL. The CDR3 sequence is 14 residues long.

This chain connects TRBV19 to TRBJ2-1, with 10 bases fitting TRBD2. Germline V gene data show CDR1 as LNHDA and CDR2 as SQIVND (reference sequence). Trimming at V came to 6 bases and at J to 3 bases, leaving 5 bases not matched to a gene. The CDR3 is 15 amino acids. The CDR3 sequence is CASSRGTSVYNEQFF. In DNA form, the CDR3 reads TGTGCCAGTAGCAGGGGGACTAGCGTCTACAATGAGCAGTTCTTC.

This clone came up once. The J gene is TRBJ2-3, the V gene TRBV5-1, with 13 nucleotides matching TRBD2. Germline V gene data show CDR1 as SGHRS and CDR2 as YFSETQ. The V segment lost 4 bases and the J segment 0 bases; nucleotides outside the gene matches: 5. This CDR3 comprises 17 residues. The CDR3 loop is CASSQGTSGASTDTQYF. Here the CDR3 DNA reads TGCGCCAGCAGCCAAGGGACTAGCGGGGCTAGCACAGATACGCAGTATTTT.

This chain links TRBV4-3 with TRBJ1-4; 8 bases are a match to TRBD1. J was trimmed by 5 bases and V by 3 bases; bases with no gene match: 5. Germline CDR1 is LGHNA and CDR2 is YSLEER. CDR3 length: 15 amino acids. CDR3 sequence reads: CASSQEDRANEKLFF. CDR3 DNA: TGCGCCAGCAGCCAGGAGGACAGGGCGAATGAAAAACTGTTTTTT.

The rearrangement links TRBV28 to TRBJ1-5, with 12 bases matching TRBD1. From germline, CDR1 is MDHEN and CDR2 SYDVKM. Trimming took 6 bases from V and 1 from J; bases not matched to a gene: 10. The length of the CDR3 is 18 residues. The CDR3 DNA reads as TGTGCCAGCAGACTAGGGACAGGGGGCGGGAAAAGCAATCAGCCCCAGCATTTT. It codes for CASRLGTGGGKSNQPQHF.

V usage is TRBV6-2 or TRBV6-3 and J usage is TRBJ2-3, with 9 bases matching TRBD2. V trimming: 4 bases; J trimming: 6 bases; junction bases outside the gene matches: 11. Germline V CDR1 and CDR2: MNHEY, SVGEGT. This CDR3 has 16 residues. The CDR3 here is CASSSPAGGLLDTQYF. The CDR3 bases are TGTGCCAGCAGTTCCCCAGCGGGGGGCTTACTGGATACGCAGTATTTT.

This clone was observed a few times. The chain couples TRBV19 to TRBJ2-1, with a possible D match to TRBD2 (5 bases). The germline gives CDR1 LNHDA, CDR2 SQIVND (reference sequence). Trimming took 5 bases from V and 6 from J, leaving 17 bases between them. This CDR3 has 15 amino acids. CDR3 in amino acids: CASSRRDLKGNEQFF. The CDR3 nucleotides read TGTGCCAGTAGTCGACGGGATCTGAAGGGCAATGAGCAGTTCTTC.

The chain carries TRBV9 and TRBJ1-4; 7 bases line up with TRBD1. V lost 3 bases, J lost 2 bases, and 4 bases stayed unmatched. Germline CDR1 is SGDLS and CDR2 is YYNGEE. The CDR3 spans 15 residues. CDR3 in amino acids: CASSAKGGTNEKLFF. Here the CDR3 DNA reads TGTGCCAGCAGCGCAAAAGGGGGCACTAATGAAAAACTGTTTTTT.

The rearrangement uses TRBV6-2 or TRBV6-3 and TRBJ2-1; 12 bases map to TRBD2. The CDR3 is made up of 16 amino acids. J was trimmed by 7 bases and V by 6 bases; bases with no gene match: 10. Looked up from germline, CDR1 is MNHEY and CDR2 is SVGEGT. The CDR3 reads CASSRTSGAIYNEQFF. In DNA form, the CDR3 reads TGTGCCAGCAGCCGGACTAGCGGGGCCATATATAATGAGCAGTTCTTC.

The chain is built from TRBV6-5 and TRBJ2-5; a weak D match, TRBD2 (5 bases). The V gene's germline CDR1 is MNHEY and CDR2 SVGAGI. V gave up 6 bases and J gave up 2 bases, with 10 bases separating them. This CDR3 has 13 residues. CDR3 nucleotides: TGTGCCAGCAGGCCCTCGGGGCAAGAGACCCAGTACTTC. Translating it yields CASRPSGQETQYF.